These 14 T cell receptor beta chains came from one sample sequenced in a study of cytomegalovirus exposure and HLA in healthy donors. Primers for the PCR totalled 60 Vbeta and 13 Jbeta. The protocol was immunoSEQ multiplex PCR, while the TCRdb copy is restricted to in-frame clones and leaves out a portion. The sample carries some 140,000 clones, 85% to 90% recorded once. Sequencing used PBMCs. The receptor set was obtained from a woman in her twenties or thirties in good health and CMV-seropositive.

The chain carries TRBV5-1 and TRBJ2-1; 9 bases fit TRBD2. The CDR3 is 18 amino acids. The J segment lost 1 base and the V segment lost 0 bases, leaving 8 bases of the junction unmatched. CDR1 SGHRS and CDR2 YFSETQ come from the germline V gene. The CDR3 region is CASSLGLAGSPSYNEQFF. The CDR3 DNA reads TGCGCCAGCAGCTTGGGCCTAGCGGGGAGTCCTTCCTACAATGAGCAGTTCTTC.

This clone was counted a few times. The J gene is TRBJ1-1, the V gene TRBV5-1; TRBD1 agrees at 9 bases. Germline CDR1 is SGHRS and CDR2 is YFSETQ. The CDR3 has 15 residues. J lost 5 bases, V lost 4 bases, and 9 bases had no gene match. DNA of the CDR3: TGCGCCAGCAGCCTCTCCGGGACAGGGATTACTGAAGCTTTCTTT. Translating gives CASSLSGTGITEAFF.

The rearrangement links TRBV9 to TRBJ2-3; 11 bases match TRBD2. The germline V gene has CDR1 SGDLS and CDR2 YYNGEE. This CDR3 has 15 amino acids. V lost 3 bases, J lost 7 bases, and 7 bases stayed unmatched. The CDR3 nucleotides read TGTGCCAGCAGCGGAACCGGGACTAGCGGTTATACGCAGTATTTT. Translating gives CASSGTGTSGYTQYF. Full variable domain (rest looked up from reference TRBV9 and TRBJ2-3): DSGVTQTPKHLITATGQRVTLRCSPRSGDLSVYWYQQSLDQGLQFLIQYYNGEERAKGNILERFSAQQFPDLHSELNLSSLELGDSALYFCASSGTGTSGYTQYFGPGTRLTVL.

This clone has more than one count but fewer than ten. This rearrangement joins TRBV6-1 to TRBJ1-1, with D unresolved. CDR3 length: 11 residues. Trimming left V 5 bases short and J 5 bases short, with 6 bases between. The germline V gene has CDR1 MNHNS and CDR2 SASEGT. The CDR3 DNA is TGTGCCAGCAGTACCGGGACTGAAGCTTTCTTT. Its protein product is CASSTGTEAFF.

CDR3 protein: CASSYEGQPGGAQHF. The CDR3 coding sequence is TGTGCCAGCAGTTACGAAGGACAGCCCGGTGGGGCCCAGCATTTT. This sequence joins TRBV6-5 and TRBJ1-5, with D possibly matching TRBD1 (6 bases). Deletions cut 2 bases from V and 11 bases from J, with 19 bases between. CDR1 is MNHEY and CDR2 is SVGAGI in the germline V gene. CDR3 length: 15 amino acids.

The CDR3 is CASSMAAGYEQYF. CDR3 DNA: TGTGCCAGTAGTATGGCGGCGGGCTACGAGCAGTACTTC. This sequence joins TRBV19 and TRBJ2-7; TRBD2 is a possible D gene (5 bases). The CDR3 spans 13 residues. V was clipped by 3 bases and J by 3 bases, with 9 bases between them. The germline V gene has CDR1 LNHDA and CDR2 SQIVND (reference sequence).

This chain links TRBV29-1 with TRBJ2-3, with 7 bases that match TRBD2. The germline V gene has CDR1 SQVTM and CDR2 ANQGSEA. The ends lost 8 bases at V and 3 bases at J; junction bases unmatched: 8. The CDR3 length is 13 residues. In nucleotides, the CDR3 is TGCAGCCTGGGGGGGATTGAGACAGATACGCAGTATTTT. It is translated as CSLGGIETDTQYF.

The CDR3 loop is CASSQQGSGTDTQYF. CDR3 nucleotide sequence: TGCGCCAGCAGTCAGCAGGGGAGTGGGACAGATACGCAGTATTTT. The rearrangement uses TRBV5-1 and TRBJ2-3, with a weak D call TRBD1 (6 bases). Germline V gives CDR1 SGHRS, CDR2 YFSETQ. Trimming removed 5 bases at V and 3 bases at J, with 16 bases between. The CDR3 is made up of 15 amino acids.

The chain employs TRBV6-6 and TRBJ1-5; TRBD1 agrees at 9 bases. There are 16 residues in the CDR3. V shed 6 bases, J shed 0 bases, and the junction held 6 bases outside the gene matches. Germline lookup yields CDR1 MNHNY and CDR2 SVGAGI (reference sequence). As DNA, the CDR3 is TGTGCCAGCAGCCCTACAGGGGGCCTTAGCAATCAGCCCCAGCATTTT. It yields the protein CASSPTGGLSNQPQHF.

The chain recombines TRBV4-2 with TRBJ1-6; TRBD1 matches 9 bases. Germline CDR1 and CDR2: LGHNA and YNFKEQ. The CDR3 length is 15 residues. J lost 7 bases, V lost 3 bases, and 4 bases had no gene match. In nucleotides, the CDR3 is TGTGCCAGCAGCCAGGGGGGGACAGGGAATTCACCCCTCCACTTT. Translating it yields CASSQGGTGNSPLHF.

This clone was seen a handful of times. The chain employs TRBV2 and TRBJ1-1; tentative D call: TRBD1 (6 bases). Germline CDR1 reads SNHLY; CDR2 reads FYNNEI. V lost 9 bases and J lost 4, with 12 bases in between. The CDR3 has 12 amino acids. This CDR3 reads CARAGAGTEAFF. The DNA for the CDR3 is TGTGCCAGAGCAGGGGCAGGCACTGAAGCTTTCTTT.

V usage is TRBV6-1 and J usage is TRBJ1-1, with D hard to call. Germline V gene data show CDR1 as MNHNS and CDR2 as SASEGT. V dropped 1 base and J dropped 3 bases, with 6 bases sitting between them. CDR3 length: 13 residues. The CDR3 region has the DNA TGTGCCAGCAGTGAAGGGGCCTACACTGAAGCTTTCTTT. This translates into CASSEGAYTEAFF.

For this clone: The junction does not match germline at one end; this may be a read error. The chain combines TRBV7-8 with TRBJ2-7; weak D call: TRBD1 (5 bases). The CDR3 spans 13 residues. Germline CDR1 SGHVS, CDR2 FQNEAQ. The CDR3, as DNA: TGTGCCAGCAGCTTAGAAGGGGTCCCAAATCCACACTTC. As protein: CASSLEGVPNPHF. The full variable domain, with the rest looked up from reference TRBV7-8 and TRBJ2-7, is GAGVSQSPRYKVAKRGQDVALRCDPISGHVSLFWYQQALGQGPEFLTYFQNEAQLDKSGLPSDRFFAERPEGSVSTLKIQRTQQEDSAVYLCASSLEGVPNPHFGPGTRLTVT.

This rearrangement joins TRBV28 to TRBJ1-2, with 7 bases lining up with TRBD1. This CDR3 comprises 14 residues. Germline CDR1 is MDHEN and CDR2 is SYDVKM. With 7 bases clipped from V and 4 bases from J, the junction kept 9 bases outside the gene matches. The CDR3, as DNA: TGTGCCAGCACTCTCTCGGGGACAGCCTATGGCTACACCTTC. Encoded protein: CASTLSGTAYGYTF.